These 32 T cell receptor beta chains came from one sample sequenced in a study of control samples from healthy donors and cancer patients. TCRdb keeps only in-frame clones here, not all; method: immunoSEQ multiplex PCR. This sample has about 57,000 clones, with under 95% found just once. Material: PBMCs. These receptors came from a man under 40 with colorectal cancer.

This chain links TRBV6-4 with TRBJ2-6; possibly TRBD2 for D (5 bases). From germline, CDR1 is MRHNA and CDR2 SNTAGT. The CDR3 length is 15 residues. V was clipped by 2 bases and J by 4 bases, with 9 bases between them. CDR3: CASSDETGGANVLTF. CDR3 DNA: TGTGCCAGCAGTGACGAGACGGGAGGGGCCAACGTCCTGACTTTC.

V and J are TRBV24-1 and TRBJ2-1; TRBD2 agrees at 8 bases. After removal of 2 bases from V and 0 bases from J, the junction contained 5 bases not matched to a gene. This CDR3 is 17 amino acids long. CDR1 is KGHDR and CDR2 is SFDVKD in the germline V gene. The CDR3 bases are TGTGCCACCAGTGATTCCACTAGCGGCGACTCCTACAATGAGCAGTTCTTC. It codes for CATSDSTSGDSYNEQFF.

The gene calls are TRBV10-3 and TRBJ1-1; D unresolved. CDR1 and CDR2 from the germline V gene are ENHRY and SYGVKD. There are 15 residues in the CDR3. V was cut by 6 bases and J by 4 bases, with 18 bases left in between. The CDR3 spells CAISSPPSGFTEAFF. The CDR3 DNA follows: TGTGCCATCAGCTCTCCCCCGTCGGGGTTCACTGAAGCTTTCTTT.

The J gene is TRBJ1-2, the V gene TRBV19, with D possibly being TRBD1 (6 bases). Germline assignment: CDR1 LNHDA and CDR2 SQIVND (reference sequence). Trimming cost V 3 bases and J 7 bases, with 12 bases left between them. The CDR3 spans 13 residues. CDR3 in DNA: TGTGCCAGTAGTATCGAAAACAGGGTTGGCTACACCTTC. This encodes CASSIENRVGYTF. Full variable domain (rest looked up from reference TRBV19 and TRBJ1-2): DGGITQSPKYLFRKEGQNVTLSCEQNLNHDAMYWYRQDPGQGLRLIYYSQIVNDFQKGDIAEGYSVSREKKESFPLTVTSAQKNPTAFYLCASSIENRVGYTFGSGTRLTVV.

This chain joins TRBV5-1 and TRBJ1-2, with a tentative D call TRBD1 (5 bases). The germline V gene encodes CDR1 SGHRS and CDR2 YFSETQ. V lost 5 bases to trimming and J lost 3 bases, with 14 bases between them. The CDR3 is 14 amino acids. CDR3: CASSQASGDYGYTF. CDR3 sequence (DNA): TGCGCCAGCAGTCAAGCATCGGGGGACTATGGCTACACCTTC.

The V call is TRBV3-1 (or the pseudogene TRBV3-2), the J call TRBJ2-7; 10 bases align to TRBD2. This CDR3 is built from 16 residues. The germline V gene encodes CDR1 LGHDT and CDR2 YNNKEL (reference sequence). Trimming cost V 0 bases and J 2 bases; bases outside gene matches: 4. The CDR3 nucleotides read TGTGCCAGCAGCCAAGAAAGGGGACTAGCGACCTACGAGCAGTACTTC. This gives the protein CASSQERGLATYEQYF.

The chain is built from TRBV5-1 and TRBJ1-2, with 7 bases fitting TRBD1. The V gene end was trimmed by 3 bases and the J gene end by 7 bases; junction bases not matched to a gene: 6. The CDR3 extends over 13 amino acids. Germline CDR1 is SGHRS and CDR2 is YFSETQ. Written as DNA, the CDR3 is TGCGCCAGCAGCTCCAGGGGGGAGTCTGGCTACACCTTC. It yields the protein CASSSRGESGYTF. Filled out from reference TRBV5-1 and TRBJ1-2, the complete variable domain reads KAGVTQTPRYLIKTRGQQVTLSCSPISGHRSVSWYQQTPGQGLQFLFEYFSETQRNKGNFPGRFSGRQFSNSRSEMNVSTLELGDSALYLCASSSRGESGYTFGSGTRLTVV.

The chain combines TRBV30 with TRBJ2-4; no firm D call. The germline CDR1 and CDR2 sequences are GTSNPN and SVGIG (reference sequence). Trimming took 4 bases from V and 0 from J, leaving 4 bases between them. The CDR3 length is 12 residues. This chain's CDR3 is CAWTGAKNIQYF. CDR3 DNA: TGTGCCTGGACAGGAGCCAAAAACATTCAGTACTTC.

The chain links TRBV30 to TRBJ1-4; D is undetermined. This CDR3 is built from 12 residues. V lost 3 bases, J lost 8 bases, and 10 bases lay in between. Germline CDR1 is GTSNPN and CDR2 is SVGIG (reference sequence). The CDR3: CAWRPSPEKLFF. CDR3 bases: TGTGCCTGGAGGCCTAGTCCGGAAAAACTGTTTTTT.

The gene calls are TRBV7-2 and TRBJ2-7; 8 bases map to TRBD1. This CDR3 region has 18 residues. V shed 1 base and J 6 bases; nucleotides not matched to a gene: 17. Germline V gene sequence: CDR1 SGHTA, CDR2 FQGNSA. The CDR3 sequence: CASSLEWWVGQGAIEQYF. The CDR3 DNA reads TGTGCCAGCAGCTTAGAATGGTGGGTAGGGCAGGGGGCGATCGAGCAGTACTTC.

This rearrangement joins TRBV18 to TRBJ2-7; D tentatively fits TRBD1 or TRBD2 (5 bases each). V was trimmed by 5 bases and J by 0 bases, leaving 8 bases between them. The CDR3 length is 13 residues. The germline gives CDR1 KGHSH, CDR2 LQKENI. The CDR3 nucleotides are TGTGCCAGCTCAGGGACGGTCTCCTACGAGCAGTACTTC. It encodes CASSGTVSYEQYF.

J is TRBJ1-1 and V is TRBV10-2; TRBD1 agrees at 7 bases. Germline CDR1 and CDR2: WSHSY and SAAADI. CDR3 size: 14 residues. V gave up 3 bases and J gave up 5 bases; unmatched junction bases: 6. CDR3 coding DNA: TGCGCCAGCAGTGAACGGAGGGGGCGAACTGAAGCTTTCTTT. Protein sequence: CASSERRGRTEAFF.

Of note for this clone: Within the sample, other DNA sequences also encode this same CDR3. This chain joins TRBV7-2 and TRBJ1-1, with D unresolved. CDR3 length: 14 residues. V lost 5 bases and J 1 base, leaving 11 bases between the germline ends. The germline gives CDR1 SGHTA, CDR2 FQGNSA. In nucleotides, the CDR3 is TGTGCCAGCAGCCTCCTAGCTTCGAACACTGAAGCTTTCTTT. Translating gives CASSLLASNTEAFF.

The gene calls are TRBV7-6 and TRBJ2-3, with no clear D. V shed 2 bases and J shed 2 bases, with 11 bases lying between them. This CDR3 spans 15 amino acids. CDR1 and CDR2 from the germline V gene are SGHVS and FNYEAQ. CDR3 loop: CASSLNGVYTDTQYF. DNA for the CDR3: TGTGCCAGCAGCTTAAATGGGGTATACACAGATACGCAGTATTTT. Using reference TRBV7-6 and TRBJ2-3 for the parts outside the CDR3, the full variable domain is GAGVSQSPRYKVTKRGQDVALRCDPISGHVSLYWYRQALGQGPEFLTYFNYEAQQDKSGLPNDRFSAERPEGSISTLTIQRTEQRDSAMYRCASSLNGVYTDTQYFGPGTRLTVL.

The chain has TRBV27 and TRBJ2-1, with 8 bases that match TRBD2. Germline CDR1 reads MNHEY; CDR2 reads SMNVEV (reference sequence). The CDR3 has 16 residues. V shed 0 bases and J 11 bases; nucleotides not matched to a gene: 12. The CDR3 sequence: CASSLSNGARGGKQFF. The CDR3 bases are TGTGCCAGCAGTTTATCAAACGGGGCACGCGGGGGGAAGCAGTTCTTC.

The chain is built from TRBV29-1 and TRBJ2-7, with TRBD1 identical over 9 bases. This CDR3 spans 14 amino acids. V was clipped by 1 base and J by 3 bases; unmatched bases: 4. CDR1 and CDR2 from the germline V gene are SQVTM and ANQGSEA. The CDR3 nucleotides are TGCAGCGTTGAAGTAGAGGACAGGGGCTACGAGCAGTACTTC. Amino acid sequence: CSVEVEDRGYEQYF.

The CDR3 reads CSVRWGDGNQPQHF. CDR3 nucleotides: TGCAGCGTTAGGTGGGGAGATGGCAATCAGCCCCAGCATTTT. The J gene is TRBJ1-5, the V gene TRBV29-1, with D uncertain. Looked up from germline, CDR1 is SQVTM and CDR2 is ANQGSEA. V lost 5 bases to trimming and J lost 2 bases, with 13 bases between them. The CDR3 loop spans 14 amino acids.

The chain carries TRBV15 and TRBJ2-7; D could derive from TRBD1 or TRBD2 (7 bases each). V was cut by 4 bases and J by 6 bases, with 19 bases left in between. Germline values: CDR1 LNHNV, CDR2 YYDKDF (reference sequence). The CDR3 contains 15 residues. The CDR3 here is CATSTQGGPRGEQYV. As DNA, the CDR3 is TGTGCCACCAGCACCCAGGGGGGGCCACGGGGCGAGCAGTACGTC.

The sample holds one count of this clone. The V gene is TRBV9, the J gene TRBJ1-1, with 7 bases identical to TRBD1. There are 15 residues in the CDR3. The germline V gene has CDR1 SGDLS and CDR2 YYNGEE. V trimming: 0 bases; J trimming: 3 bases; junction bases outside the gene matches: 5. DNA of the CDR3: TGTGCCAGCAGCGTAGGAGGGGGCGGACACACTGAAGCTTTCTTT. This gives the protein CASSVGGGGHTEAFF.

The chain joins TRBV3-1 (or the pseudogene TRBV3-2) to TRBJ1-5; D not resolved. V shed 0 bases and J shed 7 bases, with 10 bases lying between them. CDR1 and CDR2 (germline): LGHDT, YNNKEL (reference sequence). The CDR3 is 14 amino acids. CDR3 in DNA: TGTGCCAGCAGCCAAGATGTGGCCGCACAGCCCCAGCATTTT. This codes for CASSQDVAAQPQHF.

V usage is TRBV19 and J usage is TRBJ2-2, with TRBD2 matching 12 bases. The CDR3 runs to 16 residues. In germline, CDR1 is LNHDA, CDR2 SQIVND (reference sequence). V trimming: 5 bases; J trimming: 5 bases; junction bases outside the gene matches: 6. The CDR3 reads CASSGGLAGWTGELFF. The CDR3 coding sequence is TGTGCCAGTAGTGGGGGACTAGCGGGTTGGACCGGGGAGCTGTTTTTT.

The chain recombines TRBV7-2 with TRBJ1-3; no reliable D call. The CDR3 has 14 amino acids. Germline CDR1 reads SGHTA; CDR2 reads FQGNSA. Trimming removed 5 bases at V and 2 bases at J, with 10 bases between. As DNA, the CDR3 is TGTGCCAGCAGCCCGGAGACCCCTGGAAACACCATATATTTT. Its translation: CASSPETPGNTIYF.

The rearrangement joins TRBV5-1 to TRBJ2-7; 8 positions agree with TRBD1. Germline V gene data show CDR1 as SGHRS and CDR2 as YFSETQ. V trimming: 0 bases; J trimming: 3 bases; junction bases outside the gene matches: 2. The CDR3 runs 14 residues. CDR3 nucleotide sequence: TGCGCCAGCAGCTTGGACAGGGGGAACTACGAGCAGTACTTC. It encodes CASSLDRGNYEQYF.

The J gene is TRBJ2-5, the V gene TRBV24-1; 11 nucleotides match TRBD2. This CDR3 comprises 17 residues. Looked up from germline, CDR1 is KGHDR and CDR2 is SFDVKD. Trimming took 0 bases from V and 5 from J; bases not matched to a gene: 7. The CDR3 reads CATSDLGLAGGDETQYF. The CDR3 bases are TGTGCCACCAGTGATTTGGGTCTAGCGGGGGGCGACGAGACCCAGTACTTC.

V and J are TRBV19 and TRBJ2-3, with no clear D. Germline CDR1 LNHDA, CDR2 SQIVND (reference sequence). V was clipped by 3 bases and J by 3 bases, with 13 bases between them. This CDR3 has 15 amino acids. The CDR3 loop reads CASSITPLGTDTQYF. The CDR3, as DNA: TGTGCCAGTAGTATCACGCCGCTAGGGACAGATACGCAGTATTTT. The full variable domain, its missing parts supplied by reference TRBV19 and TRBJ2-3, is DGGITQSPKYLFRKEGQNVTLSCEQNLNHDAMYWYRQDPGQGLRLIYYSQIVNDFQKGDIAEGYSVSREKKESFPLTVTSAQKNPTAFYLCASSITPLGTDTQYFGPGTRLTVL.

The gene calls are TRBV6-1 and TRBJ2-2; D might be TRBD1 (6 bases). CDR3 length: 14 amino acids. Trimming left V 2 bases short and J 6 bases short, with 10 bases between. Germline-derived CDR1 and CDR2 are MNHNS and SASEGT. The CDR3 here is CASSEQGIAGELFF. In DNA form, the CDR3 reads TGTGCCAGCAGTGAACAGGGGATCGCCGGGGAGCTGTTTTTT.

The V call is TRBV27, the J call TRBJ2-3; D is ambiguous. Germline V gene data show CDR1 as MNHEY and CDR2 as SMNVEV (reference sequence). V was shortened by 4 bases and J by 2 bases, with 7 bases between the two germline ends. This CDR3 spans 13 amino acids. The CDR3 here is CASSYPTTDTQYF. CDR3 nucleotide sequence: TGTGCCAGCAGTTATCCAACCACAGATACGCAGTATTTT.

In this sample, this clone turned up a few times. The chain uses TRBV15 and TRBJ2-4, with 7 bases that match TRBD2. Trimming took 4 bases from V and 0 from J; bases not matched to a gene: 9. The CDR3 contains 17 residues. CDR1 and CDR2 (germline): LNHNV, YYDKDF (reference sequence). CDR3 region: CATSTGWEGVAKNIQYF. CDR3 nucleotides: TGTGCCACCAGCACCGGGTGGGAGGGCGTAGCCAAAAACATTCAGTACTTC. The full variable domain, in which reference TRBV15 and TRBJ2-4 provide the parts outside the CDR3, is DAMVIQNPRYQVTQFGKPVTLSCSQTLNHNVMYWYQQKSSQAPKLLFHYYDKDFNNEADTPDNFQSRRPNTSFCFLDIRSPGLGDTAMYLCATSTGWEGVAKNIQYFGAGTRLSVL.

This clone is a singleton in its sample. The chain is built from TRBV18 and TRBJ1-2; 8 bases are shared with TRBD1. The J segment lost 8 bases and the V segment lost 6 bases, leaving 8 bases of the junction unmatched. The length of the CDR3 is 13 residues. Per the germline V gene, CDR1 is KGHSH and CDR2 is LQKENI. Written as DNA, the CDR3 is TGTGCCAGCTCTCCCGACAGGGGAAACGGCTACACCTTC. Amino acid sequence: CASSPDRGNGYTF.

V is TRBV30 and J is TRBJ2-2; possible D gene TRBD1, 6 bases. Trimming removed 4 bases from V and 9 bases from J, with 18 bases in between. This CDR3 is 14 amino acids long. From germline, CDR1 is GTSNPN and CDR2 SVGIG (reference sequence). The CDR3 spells CAWKTGLGHRELFF. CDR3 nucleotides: TGTGCCTGGAAAACAGGGTTGGGGCACCGGGAGCTGTTTTTT.

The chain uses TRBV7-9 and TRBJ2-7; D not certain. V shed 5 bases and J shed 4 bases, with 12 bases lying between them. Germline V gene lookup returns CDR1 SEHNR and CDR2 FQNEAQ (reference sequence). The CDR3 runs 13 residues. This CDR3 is CASSPTPGYEQYV. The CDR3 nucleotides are TGTGCCAGCAGCCCTACGCCGGGTTACGAGCAGTACGTC.

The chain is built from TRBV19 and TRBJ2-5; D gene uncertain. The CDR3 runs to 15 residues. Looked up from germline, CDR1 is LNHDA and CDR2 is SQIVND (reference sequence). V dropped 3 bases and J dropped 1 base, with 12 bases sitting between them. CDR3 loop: CASSISPGFQETQYF. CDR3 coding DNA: TGTGCCAGTAGTATTAGCCCCGGATTCCAAGAGACCCAGTACTTC.